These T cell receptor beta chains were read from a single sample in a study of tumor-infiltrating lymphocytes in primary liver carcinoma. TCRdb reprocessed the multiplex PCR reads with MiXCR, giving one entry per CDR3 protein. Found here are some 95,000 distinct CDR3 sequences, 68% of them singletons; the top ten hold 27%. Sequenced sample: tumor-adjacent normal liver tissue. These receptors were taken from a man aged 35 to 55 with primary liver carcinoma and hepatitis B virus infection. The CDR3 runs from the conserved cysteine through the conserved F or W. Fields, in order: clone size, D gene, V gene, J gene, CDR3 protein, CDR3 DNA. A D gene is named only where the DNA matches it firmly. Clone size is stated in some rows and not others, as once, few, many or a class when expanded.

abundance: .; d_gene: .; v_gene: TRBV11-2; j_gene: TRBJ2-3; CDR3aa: CARSMLQGRPDTQYF; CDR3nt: TGTGCCCGCAGCATGCTACAGGGTCGGCCAGATACGCAGTATTTT
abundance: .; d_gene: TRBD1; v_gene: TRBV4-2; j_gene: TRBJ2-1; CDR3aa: CASGQEPEDRGWNEQFF; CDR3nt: TGTGCTAGCGGCCAAGAGCCGGAGGACAGGGGATGGAATGAGCAGTTCTTC
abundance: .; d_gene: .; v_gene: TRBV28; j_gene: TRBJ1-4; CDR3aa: CASSLWSGGLNEKLFF; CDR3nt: TGTGCCAGCAGTTTATGGAGTGGGGGTCTTAATGAAAAACTGTTTTTT
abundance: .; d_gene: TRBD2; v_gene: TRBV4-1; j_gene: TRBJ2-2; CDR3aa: CASSQPDSGTNTGEPFF; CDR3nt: TGCGCCAGCAGCCAACCTGATAGCGGGACGAATACCGGGGAACCGTTTTTT
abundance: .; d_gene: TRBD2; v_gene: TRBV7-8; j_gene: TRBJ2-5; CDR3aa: CASSQQLAGAETQYF; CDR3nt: TGTGCCAGCAGCCAACAACTAGCGGGTGCGGAGACCCAGTACTTC
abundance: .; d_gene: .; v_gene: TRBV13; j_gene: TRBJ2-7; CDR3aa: CAGSLVSGEVYEQYF; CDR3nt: TGTGCCGGTAGCTTAGTCAGCGGCGAGGTTTACGAGCAGTACTTC
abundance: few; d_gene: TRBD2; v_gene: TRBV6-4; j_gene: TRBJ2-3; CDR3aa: CASREASGSTDTQYF; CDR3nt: TGTGCCAGCAGAGAAGCTAGCGGGAGCACAGATACGCAGTATTTT
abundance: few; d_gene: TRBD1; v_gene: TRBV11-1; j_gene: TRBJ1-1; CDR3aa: CASSRDRLNTEAFF; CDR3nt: TGTGCCAGCAGCAGGGACAGACTGAACACTGAAGCTTTCTTT
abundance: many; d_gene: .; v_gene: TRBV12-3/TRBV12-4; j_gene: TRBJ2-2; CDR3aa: CASSSQIEAGELFF; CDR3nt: TGTGCCAGCAGTTCCCAAATCGAGGCCGGGGAGCTGTTTTTT
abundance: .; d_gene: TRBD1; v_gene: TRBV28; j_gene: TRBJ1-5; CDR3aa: CASSPPGGFNQPQHF; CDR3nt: TGTGCCAGCAGTCCTCCAGGGGGCTTCAATCAGCCCCAGCATTTT
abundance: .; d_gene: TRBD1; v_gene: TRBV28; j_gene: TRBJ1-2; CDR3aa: CASSGQGRNYGYTF; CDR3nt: TGTGCCAGCAGTGGACAGGGTAGAAACTATGGCTACACCTTC
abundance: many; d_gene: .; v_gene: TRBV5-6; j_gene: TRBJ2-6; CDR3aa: CASSLFGVAGANVLTF; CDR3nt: TGTGCCAGCAGCTTGTTCGGGGTCGCTGGGGCCAACGTCCTGACTTTC
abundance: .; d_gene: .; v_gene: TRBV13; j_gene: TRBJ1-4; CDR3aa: CASSIRSAEKLFF; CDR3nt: TGTGCCAGCAGCATAAGGAGCGCAGAAAAACTGTTTTTT
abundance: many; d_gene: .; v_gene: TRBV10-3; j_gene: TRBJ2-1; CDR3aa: CAFLGRDNEQFF; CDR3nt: TGTGCCTTCTTAGGTAGAGACAATGAGCAGTTCTTC
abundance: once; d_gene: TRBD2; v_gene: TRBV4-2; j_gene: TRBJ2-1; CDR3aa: CASSQYLAGSMDEQFF; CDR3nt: TGTGCCAGCAGTCAATACCTAGCGGGATCGATGGATGAGCAGTTCTTC
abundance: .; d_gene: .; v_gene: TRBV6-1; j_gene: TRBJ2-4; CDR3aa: CASSEEGVFVTINIQYF; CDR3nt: TGTGCCAGCAGTGAAGAGGGGGTGTTCGTAACCATAAACATTCAGTACTTC
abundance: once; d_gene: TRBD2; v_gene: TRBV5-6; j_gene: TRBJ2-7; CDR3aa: CTSSWVGGVSEQYF; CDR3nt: TGTACCAGCAGCTGGGTGGGAGGGGTTTCCGAGCAGTACTTC
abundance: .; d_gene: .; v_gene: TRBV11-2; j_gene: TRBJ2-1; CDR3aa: CASSLNNVYEQFF; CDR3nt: TGTGCCAGTAGCTTAAATAATGTCTATGAGCAGTTCTTC
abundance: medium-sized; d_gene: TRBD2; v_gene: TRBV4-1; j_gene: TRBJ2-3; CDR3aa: CASNPSIGGSIGDTQYF; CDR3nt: TGCGCCAGCAACCCGTCAATCGGCGGGAGTATTGGAGATACGCAGTATTTT
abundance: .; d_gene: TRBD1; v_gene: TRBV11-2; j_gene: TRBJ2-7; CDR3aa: CVSSLTPGQIYERYF; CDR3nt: TGTGTCAGCAGCCTAACACCGGGACAGATTTACGAGCGGTACTTC
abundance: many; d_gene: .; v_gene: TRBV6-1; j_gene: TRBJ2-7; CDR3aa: CAPGDFGNEQYF; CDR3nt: TGTGCCCCAGGGGATTTTGGGAACGAGCAGTACTTC
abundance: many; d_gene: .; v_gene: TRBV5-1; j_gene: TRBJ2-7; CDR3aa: CASRKVEGGEQYF; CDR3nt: TGCGCCAGCAGGAAGGTAGAAGGAGGCGAGCAGTACTTC
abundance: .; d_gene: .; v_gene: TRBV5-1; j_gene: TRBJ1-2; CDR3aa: CTSSSTTHGYTF; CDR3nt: TGCACCAGCAGCTCCACGACCCATGGCTACACCTTC
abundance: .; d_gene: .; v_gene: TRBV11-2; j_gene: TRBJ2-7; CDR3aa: CASSLVAEGFYEQYF; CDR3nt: TGTGCCAGCAGCCTAGTTGCGGAAGGGTTTTACGAGCAGTACTTC
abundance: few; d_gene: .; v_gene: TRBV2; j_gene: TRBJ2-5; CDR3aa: CASSGGSPKYF; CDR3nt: TGTGCCAGCAGTGGTGGGTCTCCGAAGTACTTC
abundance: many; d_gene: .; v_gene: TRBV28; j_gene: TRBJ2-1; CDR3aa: CASSSGTPPYNEQFF; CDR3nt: TGTGCCAGCAGCTCCGGGACGCCACCTTACAATGAGCAGTTCTTC
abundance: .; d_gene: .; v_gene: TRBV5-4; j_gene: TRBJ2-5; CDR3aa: CASSSMKGVGATQYF; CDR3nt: TGTGCCAGCAGCAGCATGAAAGGGGTTGGCGCGACCCAGTACTTC
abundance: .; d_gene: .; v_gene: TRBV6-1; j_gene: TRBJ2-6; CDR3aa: CASNPGSSPGANVLTF; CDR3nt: TGCGCCAGCAATCCAGGGAGTTCCCCTGGGGCCAACGTCCTGACTTTC
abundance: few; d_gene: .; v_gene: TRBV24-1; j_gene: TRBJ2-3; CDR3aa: CATSDLSNTDTQYF; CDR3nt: TGTGCCACCAGTGATTTGTCAAACACAGATACGCAGTATTTT
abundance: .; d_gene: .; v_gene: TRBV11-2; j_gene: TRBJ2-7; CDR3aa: CASSLTDTAYGQNF; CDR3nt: TGTGCCAGTAGCTTAACTGACACTGCCTACGGGCAGAACTTC
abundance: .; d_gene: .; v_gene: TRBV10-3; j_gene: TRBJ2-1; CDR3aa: CAIRQAGGGNEEFF; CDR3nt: TGTGCCATCAGACAAGCAGGAGGAGGCAATGAGGAGTTCTTC
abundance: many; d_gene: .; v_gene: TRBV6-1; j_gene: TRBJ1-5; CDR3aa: CASSGGLWRNQPQHF; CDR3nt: TGTGCCAGCAGTGGAGGGTTGTGGCGCAATCAGCCCCAGCATTTT
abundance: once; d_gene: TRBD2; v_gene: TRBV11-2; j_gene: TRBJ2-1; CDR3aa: CANSLTSGGGDEQVF; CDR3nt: TGTGCCAACAGCCTAACTAGCGGCGGGGGAGATGAGCAGGTCTTC
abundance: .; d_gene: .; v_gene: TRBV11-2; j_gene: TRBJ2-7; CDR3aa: CASSLTDAAFEQYF; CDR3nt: TGTGCCAGTAGCTTAACTGACGCTGCCTTCGAGCAGTACTTC
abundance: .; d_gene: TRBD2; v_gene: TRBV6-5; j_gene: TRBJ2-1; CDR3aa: CASSTTSGSNEQSF; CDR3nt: TGTGCCAGCAGTACAACTAGCGGGAGTAATGAGCAATCCTTC
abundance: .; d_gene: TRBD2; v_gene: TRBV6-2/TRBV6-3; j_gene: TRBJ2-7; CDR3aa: CVSSYTSGSSYKQYF; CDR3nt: TGTGTCAGCAGTTACACTAGCGGGAGCTCCTACAAACAGTACTTC
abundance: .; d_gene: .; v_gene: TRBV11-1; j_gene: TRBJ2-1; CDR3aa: CASSLGVSGEVDNKQFF; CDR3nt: TGTGCCAGCAGCCTGGGAGTATCGGGAGAAGTTGACAATAAGCAGTTCTTC
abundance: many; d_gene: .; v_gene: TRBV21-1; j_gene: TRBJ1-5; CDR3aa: CASSRRVSNQPQHF; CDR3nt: TGTGCCAGCAGCCGACGCGTTAGCAATCAGCCCCAGCATTTT
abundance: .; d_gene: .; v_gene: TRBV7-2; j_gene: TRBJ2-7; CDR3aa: CASTLLGPSYEQYF; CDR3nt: TGTGCCAGCACCTTACTAGGACCTTCCTACGAGCAGTACTTC
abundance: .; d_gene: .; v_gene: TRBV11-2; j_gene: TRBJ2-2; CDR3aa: CASTTDTVELFF; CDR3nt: TGTGCCAGCACCACAGACACCGTGGAGCTGTTTTTT
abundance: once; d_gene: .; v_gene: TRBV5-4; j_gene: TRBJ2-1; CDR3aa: CASSVGLEEQFF; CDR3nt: TGTGCCAGCAGCGTAGGTCTCGAGGAGCAGTTCTTC
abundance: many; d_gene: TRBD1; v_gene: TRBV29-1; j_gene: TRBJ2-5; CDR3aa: CSVEDRARGRETQYF; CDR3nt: TGCAGCGTTGAGGACAGGGCCAGGGGTCGGGAGACCCAGTACTTC
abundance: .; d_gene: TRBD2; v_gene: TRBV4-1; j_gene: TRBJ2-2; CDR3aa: CASSQSSGNTGELLF; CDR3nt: TGCGCTAGCAGCCAATCTAGCGGGAACACCGGGGAGCTGCTTTTT
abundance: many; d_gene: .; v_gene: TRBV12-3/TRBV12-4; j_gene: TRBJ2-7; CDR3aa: CASSSTGRGSAYEQYF; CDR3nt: TGTGCCAGCAGTTCGACAGGGAGGGGTTCAGCCTACGAGCAGTACTTC
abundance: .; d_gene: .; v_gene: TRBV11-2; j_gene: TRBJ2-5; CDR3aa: CTSSFGTSNFNQETQYF; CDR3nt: TGTACCAGTAGCTTCGGGACATCTAATTTTAACCAAGAGACCCAGTACTTC
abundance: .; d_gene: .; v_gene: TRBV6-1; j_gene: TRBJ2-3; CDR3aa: CASSEEIGNTQYF; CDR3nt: TGTGCCAGCAGTGAAGAGATTGGAAACACGCAGTATTTT
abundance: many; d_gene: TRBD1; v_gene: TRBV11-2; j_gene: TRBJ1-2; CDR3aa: CASSLSSDRRGYTF; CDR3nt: TGTGCCAGCAGCTTATCGTCGGACAGGCGTGGCTACACCTTC